What follows are 29 T cell receptor beta chains derived from one specimen sequenced in a study of breast tumors, draining lymph nodes, adjacent tissues. MiXCR was run by TCRdb on the multiplex PCR reads, yielding one entry per CDR3 protein. Among 200,000 to 250,000 distinct CDR3 sequences listed, 32% were seen once. The lymph nodes were axillary draining lymph nodes from breast cancer patients. The specimen sequenced was axillary lymph node tissue. These receptors originate from a female donor with breast cancer. Some clones in this sample may be carry-over from other donors' samples.

The chain uses TRBV20-1 and TRBJ2-7; 9 bases align to TRBD1. This CDR3 has 15 residues. Germline-derived CDR1 and CDR2 are DFQATT and SNEGSKA (reference sequence). The V gene end was trimmed by 6 bases and the J gene end by 2 bases; junction bases not matched to a gene: 11. Here the CDR3 reads CSASGGTGSPYEQYF. The CDR3, as DNA: TGCAGTGCCAGCGGAGGGACAGGGAGCCCCTACGAGCAGTACTTC.

J is TRBJ2-1 and V is TRBV7-9; 10 bases map to TRBD2. The CDR3 contains 18 residues. In germline, CDR1 is SEHNR, CDR2 FQNEAQ (reference sequence). The J segment lost 7 bases and the V segment lost 1 base, leaving 13 bases of the junction unmatched. In DNA form, the CDR3 reads TGTGCCAGCAGCTTAGGCTCTAGCGGGAGAAGGACACCAAATGAGCAGTTCTTC. This gives the protein CASSLGSSGRRTPNEQFF.

This clonotype was found many times. This sequence joins TRBV19 and TRBJ2-5, with 10 positions matching TRBD1. The CDR3 loop spans 16 amino acids. V lost 4 bases and J lost 5; bases outside the gene matches: 10. Per germline, CDR1 LNHDA and CDR2 SQIVND (reference sequence). CDR3 sequence reads: CASSNPTGTGAETQYF. CDR3 bases: TGTGCCAGTAGTAACCCCACCGGGACAGGGGCGGAGACCCAGTACTTC.

In this sample, this clonotype turned up a few times. One base away lies a much larger clone, so this may be a sequencing read error. The CDR3 sequence is CASSLAGGANEQFF. Written as DNA, the CDR3 is TGTGCCAGCAGCTTAGCGGGAGGGGCCAATGAGCAGTTCTTC. This sequence joins TRBV11-2 and TRBJ2-1; 8 nucleotides match TRBD2. V shed 1 base and J 6 bases; nucleotides not matched to a gene: 2. CDR1 is SGHAT and CDR2 is FQNNGV in the germline V gene. CDR3 length: 14 residues. The whole variable domain, remainder taken from reference TRBV11-2 and TRBJ2-1, is EAGVAQSPRYKIIEKRQSVAFWCNPISGHATLYWYQQILGQGPKLLIQFQNNGVVDDSQLPKDRFSAERLKGVDSTLKIQPAKLEDSAVYLCASSLAGGANEQFFGPGTRLTVL.

This clonotype came up many times. V and J are TRBV9 and TRBJ1-5; TRBD1 matches 7 bases. Germline CDR1 is SGDLS and CDR2 is YYNGEE. This CDR3 spans 15 amino acids. V was clipped by 1 base and J by 3 bases; unmatched bases: 4. This CDR3 reads CASSVSGGFNQPQHF. CDR3 nucleotides: TGTGCCAGCAGCGTATCAGGGGGGTTCAATCAGCCCCAGCATTTT.

The sample holds many counts of this clonotype. The chain carries TRBV20-1 and TRBJ2-1; D unresolved. This CDR3 spans 14 amino acids. From germline, CDR1 is DFQATT and CDR2 SNEGSKA (reference sequence). V was clipped by 3 bases and J by 4 bases, with 13 bases between them. The CDR3 spells CSASVGSGYNEQFF. The DNA for the CDR3 is TGCAGTGCTAGCGTCGGATCGGGTTACAATGAGCAGTTCTTC.

Only a few counts were recorded for this clonotype. This may arise from a read error, as a much more abundant clone is one base away. This sequence joins TRBV7-9 and TRBJ2-3, with 9 bases lining up with TRBD1. V lost 1 base and J lost 5; bases outside the gene matches: 22. CDR3 length equals 21 residues. Germline V CDR1 and CDR2: SEHNR, FQNEAQ (reference sequence). This CDR3 reads CASSLEVGAVGQGLFEDTQYF. As DNA, the CDR3 is TGTGCCAGCAGCTTAGAAGTGGGAGCGGTAGGACAGGGGCTTTTTGAAGATACGCAGTATTTT. The complete variable domain, with remaining parts taken from reference TRBV7-9 and TRBJ2-3, reads DTGVSQNPRHKITKRGQNVTFRCDPISEHNRLYWYRQTLGQGPEFLTYFQNEAQLEKSRLLSDRFSAERPKGSFSTLEIQRTEQGDSAMYLCASSLEVGAVGQGLFEDTQYFGPGTRLTVL.

This clonotype was counted ten times or more. The chain employs TRBV11-2 and TRBJ1-2, with TRBD1 matching over 9 bases. The germline V gene has CDR1 SGHAT and CDR2 FQNNGV. V was pared by 5 bases and J by 8 bases, with 6 bases of the junction left unmatched. This CDR3 has 13 residues. The CDR3, as DNA: TGTGCCAGCAGCCTGGGACAGGGACCCGGCTACACCTTC. Amino acid sequence: CASSLGQGPGYTF.

As concerns this clonotype: At one end the junction does not follow the germline gene, possibly because of a read error. The chain joins TRBV15 to TRBJ2-1, with 7 nucleotides matching TRBD2. The germline CDR1 and CDR2 sequences are LNHNV and YYDKDF (reference sequence). The CDR3 consists of 17 residues. Here the CDR3 DNA reads TGTGCCACCAGCAGAGACCCCGGACCAGTGGGGGGGAATGAGCAATTCTTC. Its translation is CATSRDPGPVGGNEQFF.

This clonotype has a count of ten or more. The J gene is TRBJ1-4, the V gene TRBV7-9, with D tentatively TRBD1 (6 bases). This CDR3 has 15 amino acids. V dropped 5 bases and J dropped 4 bases, with 14 bases sitting between them. Germline V gene lookup returns CDR1 SEHNR and CDR2 FQNEAQ (reference sequence). CDR3 DNA sequence: TGTGCCAGCAGCCCCCGGACAGAGATTAATGAAAAACTGTTTTTT. Its translation is CASSPRTEINEKLFF. Based on the CDR3 plus reference TRBV7-9 and TRBJ1-4, the full variable domain is DTGVSQNPRHKITKRGQNVTFRCDPISEHNRLYWYRQTLGQGPEFLTYFQNEAQLEKSRLLSDRFSAERPKGSFSTLEIQRTEQGDSAMYLCASSPRTEINEKLFFGSGTQLSVL.

This clonotype was observed a handful of times. The V gene is TRBV18, the J gene TRBJ2-1; unclear D gene. Germline loops: CDR1 KGHSH, CDR2 LQKENI. V was pared by 2 bases and J by 6 bases, with 11 bases between. The CDR3 spans 14 residues. CDR3 in amino acids: CASSPFERINEQFF. CDR3 in DNA: TGTGCCAGCTCACCATTCGAACGAATCAATGAGCAGTTCTTC. Full variable domain (remainder filled in from reference TRBV18 and TRBJ2-1): NAGVMQNPRHLVRRRGQEARLRCSPMKGHSHVYWYRQLPEEGLKFMVYLQKENIIDESGMPKERFSAEFPKEGPSILRIQQVVRGDSAAYFCASSPFERINEQFFGPGTRLTVL.

The chain joins TRBV4-1 to TRBJ1-2, with 8 bases aligning to TRBD1. Germline V CDR1 and CDR2: MGHRA, YSYEKL. This CDR3 comprises 14 residues. The V segment lost 4 bases and the J segment 4 bases; nucleotides outside the gene matches: 5. CDR3 region: CASSRGTGPYGYTF. CDR3 nucleotides: TGCGCCAGCAGCCGCGGGACAGGTCCCTATGGCTACACCTTC.

This clonotype came up many times. The chain links TRBV11-1 to TRBJ2-7, with TRBD2 matching over 9 bases. Trimming cost V 3 bases and J 5 bases; bases outside gene matches: 2. Germline V gives CDR1 SGHAT, CDR2 FQDESV (reference sequence). This CDR3 has 13 residues. The CDR3 DNA reads as TGTGCCAGCAGCTTGGGACTAGCAGACGAGCAGTACTTC. This codes for CASSLGLADEQYF.

This clonotype was detected many times. The CDR3 reads CASSLEPGADSYEQYF. The DNA for the CDR3 is TGTGCCAGCAGCTTAGAACCCGGGGCGGACTCCTACGAGCAGTACTTC. The rearrangement links TRBV11-1 to TRBJ2-7, with D perhaps being TRBD1 or TRBD2 (5 bases each). The CDR3 runs to 16 residues. Germline V CDR1 and CDR2: SGHAT, FQDESV (reference sequence). V lost 1 base to trimming and J lost 0 bases, with 13 bases between them.

A remark on this clonotype: A much larger clone is a single base away; this may be a read error. This chain's CDR3 is CSARVSGVTPYF. The CDR3, as DNA: TGCAGTGCTAGAGTGTCGGGGGTGACCCCGTACTTC. This sequence joins TRBV20-1 and TRBJ2-5, with D tentatively TRBD2 (6 bases). Germline values: CDR1 DFQATT, CDR2 SNEGSKA (reference sequence). The CDR3 has 12 amino acids.

About this clonotype itself: A read error may be the cause here, since a much bigger clone is one base away. This chain links TRBV6-5 with TRBJ2-7, with D perhaps TRBD2 (5 bases). CDR1 and CDR2 from the germline V gene are MNHEY and SVGAGI. The CDR3 extends over 15 amino acids. Trimming pared 6 bases from V and 2 bases from J, leaving 17 bases between. CDR3 in amino acids: CASSAHEGKTYEQYF. DNA for the CDR3: TGTGCCAGCAGCGCCCACGAGGGTAAAACCTACGAGCAGTACTTC.

This clonotype was seen repeatedly, ten times or more. The chain carries TRBV12-3 or TRBV12-4 and TRBJ2-7; TRBD2 might be the D (5 bases). V lost 2 bases and J lost 3, with 8 bases in between. The CDR3 spans 13 residues. CDR3 region: CASSLSGIYEQYF. The CDR3 region has the DNA TGTGCCAGCAGTTTATCCGGGATCTACGAGCAGTACTTC.

This clonotype was counted a few times. A read error may be the cause here, since a much bigger clone is one base away. The rearrangement links TRBV7-2 to TRBJ2-1; D perhaps matches TRBD1 (6 bases). From germline, CDR1 is SGHTA and CDR2 FQGNSA. The CDR3 length is 15 residues. This chain's CDR3 is CASSLAHIRGNEQLF. Here the CDR3 DNA reads TGTGCCAGCAGCTTAGCTCATATCAGGGGAAATGAGCAGCTCTTC. The variable domain in full, with the rest retrieved from reference TRBV7-2 and TRBJ2-1, is GAGVSQSPSNKVTEKGKDVELRCDPISGHTALYWYRQSLGQGLEFLIYFQGNSAPDKSGLPSDRFSAERTGGSVSTLTIQRTQQEDSAVYLCASSLAHIRGNEQLFGPGTRLTVL.

This clonotype was recorded at least ten times. CDR3 sequence (DNA): TGCGCCAGCAGCTACATACAAAGACTAGCGGGAGGGGGTCAAGAGACCCAGTACTTC. Translated, it gives CASSYIQRLAGGGQETQYF. This chain joins TRBV5-1 and TRBJ2-5; 14 bases align to TRBD2. The germline CDR1 and CDR2 sequences are SGHRS and YFSETQ. V shed 3 bases, J shed 2 bases, and the junction held 12 bases outside the gene matches. The CDR3 consists of 19 residues. Combining the CDR3 with reference TRBV5-1 and TRBJ2-5 gives the whole variable domain KAGVTQTPRYLIKTRGQQVTLSCSPISGHRSVSWYQQTPGQGLQFLFEYFSETQRNKGNFPGRFSGRQFSNSRSEMNVSTLELGDSALYLCASSYIQRLAGGGQETQYFGPGTRLLVL.

This clonotype was recorded at least ten times. The chain joins TRBV25-1 to TRBJ2-7; D unclear. The germline CDR1 and CDR2 sequences are MGHDK and SYGVNS. Deletions cut 4 bases from V and 3 bases from J, with 4 bases between. The CDR3 loop spans 11 amino acids. CDR3 nucleotide sequence: TGTGCCAGCAGTGGTTACTACGAGCAGTACTTC. Translation gives CASSGYYEQYF.

At least ten counts were recorded for this clonotype. The chain combines TRBV7-8 with TRBJ2-1; 11 positions match TRBD2. This CDR3 is 15 amino acids long. Trimming took 1 base from V and 14 from J; bases not matched to a gene: 10. Germline V gene lookup returns CDR1 SGHVS and CDR2 FQNEAQ. The CDR3, as DNA: TGTGCCAGCAGCTTAGAGATTAGCGGGAGGGCTTATAAGTTCTTC. Amino acid sequence: CASSLEISGRAYKFF.

The chain carries TRBV20-1 and TRBJ2-5; 10 nucleotides agree with TRBD1. This CDR3 spans 14 amino acids. V shed 7 bases, J shed 5 bases, and the junction held 10 bases outside the gene matches. Germline V lookup: CDR1 DFQATT, CDR2 SNEGSKA (reference sequence). The CDR3: CSGDRTGGGETQYF. The CDR3 DNA is TGCAGTGGGGATCGGACAGGGGGTGGGGAGACCCAGTACTTC.

At least ten counts were recorded for this clonotype. The V and J genes are TRBV13 and TRBJ2-7, with D possibly being TRBD2 (7 bases). CDR3 length equals 14 residues. Germline loops: CDR1 PRHDT, CDR2 FYEKMQ (reference sequence). Trimming took 4 bases from V and 2 from J, leaving 12 bases between them. CDR3 nucleotides: TGTGCCAGCAGCTATGGGCGGGGGCCCTACGAGCAGTACTTC. Residues: CASSYGRGPYEQYF.

CDR3 sequence reads: CSASLGGVHNEQFF. The CDR3 DNA reads as TGCAGTGCTAGTCTCGGGGGCGTGCACAATGAGCAGTTCTTC. This chain links TRBV20-1 with TRBJ2-1; the D call may be TRBD1 or TRBD2 (6 bases each). This CDR3 contains 14 residues. Germline assignment: CDR1 DFQATT and CDR2 SNEGSKA (reference sequence). Trimming left V 3 bases short and J 5 bases short, with 14 bases between.

This clonotype has ten or more counts. The chain joins TRBV20-1 to TRBJ2-7, with 8 bases that match TRBD2. CDR1 is DFQATT, CDR2 SNEGSKA, per germline (reference sequence). The CDR3 runs 15 residues. Trimming cost V 7 bases and J 2 bases; bases outside gene matches: 13. This chain's CDR3 is CSVLGESGLAYEQYF. DNA of the CDR3: TGCAGTGTCTTAGGGGAATCGGGACTAGCCTACGAGCAGTACTTC.

In regard to this clonotype: A much bigger clone sits one base away, suggesting this may be a read error. No conserved phenylalanine or tryptophan ends this CDR3, so it is likely a read error. The J gene is TRBJ1-2, the V gene TRBV9; 7 bases match TRBD1. The CDR3 loop spans 13 amino acids. Germline CDR1 SGDLS, CDR2 YYNGEE. The V segment lost 0 bases and the J segment 8 bases; nucleotides outside the gene matches: 4. The DNA of the CDR3 is TGTGCCAGCAGCGTAGATACAGGGGCCGGCTACACCTCC. Translating it yields CASSVDTGAGYTS.

This clonotype was seen at least ten times. The chain links TRBV24-1 to TRBJ2-3; 8 bases line up with TRBD2. The CDR3 runs 15 residues. The V gene end was trimmed by 7 bases and the J gene end by 5 bases; junction bases not matched to a gene: 10. Germline V lookup: CDR1 KGHDR, CDR2 SFDVKD. The CDR3 coding sequence is TGTGCCACCAGCCCGACAGCGGGAGTGGAAGATACGCAGTATTTT. This sequence encodes CATSPTAGVEDTQYF.

This clonotype appeared many times. The chain is built from TRBV29-1 and TRBJ2-4; tentatively, D is TRBD2 (5 bases). The germline V and J ends were trimmed by 5 bases and 8 bases, with 10 bases remaining between them. Germline CDR1 SQVTM, CDR2 ANQGSEA. The CDR3 is made up of 11 amino acids. The CDR3 spells CSVYIGDIQYF. CDR3 in DNA: TGCAGCGTTTACATCGGGGACATTCAGTACTTC.

This clonotype was picked up a small number of times. This may stem from a read error, because a much larger clone lies one nucleotide away. The conserved closing phenylalanine or tryptophan is absent in this CDR3, likely reflecting a read error. The DNA is omitted, as the CDR3 cannot be located on it reliably, and the CDR3 follows TCRdb's listing. The chain is built from TRBV9 and TRBJ2-1; TRBD2, the table's D call, lacks a check against the DNA. The CDR3 sequence runs 13 residues, both termini included. Germline CDR1 is SGDLS and CDR2 is YYNGEE. CDR3 amino acids: CASSRTGLLHPVS.